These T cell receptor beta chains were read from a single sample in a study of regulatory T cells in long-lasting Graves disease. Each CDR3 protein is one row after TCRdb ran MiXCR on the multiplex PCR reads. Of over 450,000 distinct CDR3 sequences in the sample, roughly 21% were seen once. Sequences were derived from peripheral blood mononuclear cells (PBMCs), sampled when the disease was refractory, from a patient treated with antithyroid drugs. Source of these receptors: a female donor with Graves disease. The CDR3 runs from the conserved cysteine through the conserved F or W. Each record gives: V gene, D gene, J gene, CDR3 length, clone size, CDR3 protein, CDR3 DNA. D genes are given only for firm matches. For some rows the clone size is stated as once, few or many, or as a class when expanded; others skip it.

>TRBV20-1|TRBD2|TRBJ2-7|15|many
CSAPEGSGGSYEQYF
TGCAGTGCCCCCGAGGGGAGCGGGGGCTCCTACGAGCAGTACTTC
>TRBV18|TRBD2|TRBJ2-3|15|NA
CASSPSGIETDTQYF
TGTGCCAGCTCACCAAGCGGGATAGAAACAGATACGCAGTATTTT
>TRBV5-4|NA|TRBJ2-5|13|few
CASRNAPGETQYF
TGTGCCAGCCGGAACGCCCCCGGAGAGACCCAGTACTTC
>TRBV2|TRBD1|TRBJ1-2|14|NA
CASSEGRGRYGYTF
TGTGCCAGCAGTGAGGGCAGGGGGCGCTATGGCTACACCTTC
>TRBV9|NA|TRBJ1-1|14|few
CASSVYGEHTEAFF
TGTGCCAGCAGCGTCTACGGAGAGCACACTGAAGCTTTCTTT
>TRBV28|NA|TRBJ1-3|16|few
CASSFGGAPSGNTIYF
TGTGCCAGCAGTTTCGGAGGGGCCCCCTCTGGAAACACCATATATTTT
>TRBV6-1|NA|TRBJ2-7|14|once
CASSRHTAGGEQYF
TGTGCCAGCAGTCGGCACACCGCCGGCGGCGAGCAGTACTTC
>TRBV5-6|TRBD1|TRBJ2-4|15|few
CASSPDRGGKNIQYF
TGTGCCAGCAGCCCGGACAGGGGGGGCAAAAACATTCAGTACTTC
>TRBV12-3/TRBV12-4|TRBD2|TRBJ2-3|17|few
CASSFRSGGGRTDTQYF
TGTGCCAGCAGTTTTCGTTCAGGCGGGGGGAGGACAGATACGCAGTATTTT
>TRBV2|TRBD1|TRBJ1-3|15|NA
CASSAGTGVGNTIYF
TGTGCCAGCAGTGCCGGGACAGGAGTAGGAAACACCATATATTTT
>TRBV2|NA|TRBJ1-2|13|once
CASTPLTGYGYTF
TGTGCCAGCACCCCATTGACAGGATATGGCTACACCTTC
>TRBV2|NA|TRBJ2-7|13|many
CASSSGQLAEQYF
TGTGCCAGCAGCTCCGGACAGCTCGCCGAGCAGTACTTC
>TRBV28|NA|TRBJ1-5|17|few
CASSFYPQDDGNQPQHF
TGTGCCAGCAGTTTTTACCCACAAGATGACGGGAATCAGCCCCAGCATTTT
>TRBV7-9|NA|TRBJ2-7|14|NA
CASSWTWRGYEQYF
TGTGCCAGCAGCTGGACCTGGAGGGGTTACGAGCAGTACTTC
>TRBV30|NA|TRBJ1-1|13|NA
CAWSTGMNTEAFF
TGTGCCTGGAGTACAGGTATGAACACTGAAGCTTTCTTT
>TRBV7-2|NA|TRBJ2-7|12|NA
CASSEQGYEQYF
TGTGCCAGCAGCGAGCAGGGGTACGAGCAGTACTTC
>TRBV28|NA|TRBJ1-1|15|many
CASTLVGATNTEAFF
TGTGCCAGCACCTTGGTAGGGGCAACGAACACTGAAGCTTTCTTT